The rows below give T cell receptor beta chains drawn from one sample of a study of cytomegalovirus exposure and HLA in healthy donors. The data were produced by immunoSEQ multiplex PCR, yet TCRdb's version contains in-frame clones alone and is incomplete. This sample has 90,000 to 150,000 clones; around 89% occur once, and the top ten carry roughly 6.3%. The source material was PBMCs. Receptors originate from a young woman in good health and CMV-seropositive. Each CDR3 is given with its conserved first and last residue. A D gene is named only where the DNA matches it firmly. Part of the rows lack a size; the others show once, few, many or a class for expanded clones.

>TRBD1|TRBJ1-2|NA|TRBV25-1
CASRGTANYGYTF
TGTGCCAGCAGAGGGACAGCCAACTATGGCTACACCTTC
>NA|TRBJ2-7|NA|TRBV30
CAWSGLTRVQYF
TGTGCCTGGAGTGGTTTAACGAGGGTTCAGTACTTC
>NA|TRBJ1-3|NA|TRBV6-5
CASSYRREGNTIYF
TGTGCCAGCAGTTACAGACGGGAGGGGAACACCATATATTTT
>NA|TRBJ1-1|NA|TRBV5-1
CASSSEAGTEAFF
TGCGCCAGCAGCTCCGAGGCTGGGACAGAAGCTTTCTTT
>NA|TRBJ1-1|NA|TRBV6-5
CASGGQRATEAFF
TGTGCCAGCGGGGGCCAAAGGGCTACTGAAGCTTTCTTT
>NA|TRBJ1-4|NA|TRBV28
CAIGTPTTNEKLFF
TGTGCCATAGGGACTCCTACAACTAATGAAAAACTGTTTTTT
>NA|TRBJ2-7|NA|TRBV5-1
CASSSPTDYEQYF
TGCGCCAGCAGCTCGCCGACAGACTACGAGCAGTACTTC
>NA|TRBJ1-5|NA|TRBV15
CATSREAVGNQPQHF
TGTGCCACCAGCAGAGAGGCAGTGGGCAATCAGCCCCAGCATTTT
>NA|TRBJ2-1|NA|TRBV9
CASSVGVYNEQFF
TGTGCCAGCAGCGTCGGGGTTTACAATGAGCAGTTCTTC
>NA|TRBJ2-6|few|TRBV30
CAWSVQGSSSGANVLTF
TGTGCCTGGAGTGTACAGGGCAGCAGCTCTGGGGCCAACGTCCTGACTTTC
>TRBD1|TRBJ2-7|NA|TRBV5-1
CASSLRTGGYEQYF
TGCGCCAGCAGCTTACGGACAGGGGGCTACGAGCAGTACTTC
>TRBD2|TRBJ2-7|NA|TRBV4-2
CASSQASGVSYEQYF
TGTGCCAGCAGCCAAGCTAGCGGGGTCTCCTACGAGCAGTACTTC
>NA|TRBJ1-1|NA|TRBV4-3
CASSQDAGGGRDTEAFF
TGCGCCAGCAGCCAAGATGCCGGGGGAGGGAGGGACACTGAAGCTTTCTTT
>TRBD1|TRBJ1-1|NA|TRBV5-4
CASSLAEWSGGTEAFF
TGTGCCAGCAGCTTGGCCGAGTGGTCAGGGGGCACTGAAGCTTTCTTT
>TRBD1|TRBJ1-2|NA|TRBV18
CASSPQGQNYGYTF
TGTGCCAGCTCACCACAGGGACAGAACTATGGCTACACCTTC
>NA|TRBJ2-7|once|TRBV6-6
CASIRDTSYEQYF
TGTGCCAGCATCCGGGACACGAGCTACGAGCAGTACTTC
>TRBD2|TRBJ2-7|NA|TRBV29-1
CSAAGPGDEQYF
TGCAGCGCAGCGGGACCCGGGGACGAGCAGTACTTC
>TRBD1|TRBJ1-5|NA|TRBV12-5
CASGLVLSGTGVRYSNQPQHF
TGTGCTAGTGGTTTGGTACTTTCTGGGACAGGGGTCCGGTATAGCAATCAGCCCCAGCATTTT
>TRBD1|TRBJ1-2|NA|TRBV5-5
CASSRGQDYGYTF
TGTGCCAGCAGCCGAGGACAGGACTATGGCTACACCTTC
>NA|TRBJ1-4|NA|TRBV28
CASISDEKLFF
TGTGCCAGCATCTCAGATGAAAAACTGTTTTTT
>NA|TRBJ2-2|NA|TRBV19
CASSMWAGQNTGELFF
TGTGCCAGTAGTATGTGGGCGGGGCAGAACACCGGGGAGCTGTTTTTT
>NA|TRBJ1-2|few|TRBV11-2
CASSINDRSVYGYTF
TGTGCCAGCAGCATTAACGACAGATCTGTCTATGGCTACACCTTC
>NA|TRBJ2-1|NA|TRBV11-2
CASSLDDFSYNEQFF
TGTGCCAGCAGCTTAGACGACTTTTCCTACAATGAGCAGTTCTTC
>TRBD2|TRBJ2-7|NA|TRBV7-6
CASSSGLAGAKFYEQYF
TGTGCCAGCAGCTCCGGACTAGCGGGGGCAAAATTCTACGAGCAGTACTTC
>TRBD1|TRBJ1-2|NA|TRBV27
CASKPGQGATSNYGYTF
TGTGCCAGCAAACCGGGACAGGGGGCAACTTCTAACTATGGCTACACCTTC
>NA|TRBJ2-1|NA|TRBV27
CASSLPGNNEQFF
TGTGCCAGCAGTTTACCGGGGAACAATGAGCAGTTCTTC
>NA|TRBJ2-1|NA|TRBV27
CASSLSTQTGVKSTLQFF
TGTGCCAGCAGTTTATCCACACAGACAGGCGTCAAGTCCACCCTGCAGTTCTTC
>NA|TRBJ2-1|NA|TRBV19
CASSIWAGREQFF
TGTGCCAGTAGTATATGGGCAGGGCGTGAGCAGTTCTTC
>NA|TRBJ1-6|NA|TRBV6-5
CASRTAYNSPLHF
TGTGCCAGCAGGACAGCTTATAATTCACCCCTCCACTTT
>NA|TRBJ2-1|NA|TRBV29-1
CSVEDPGRKSYNEQFF
TGCAGCGTTGAAGATCCAGGGCGTAAGTCCTACAATGAGCAGTTCTTC
>TRBD2|TRBJ2-6|NA|TRBV7-2
CASSLRWAGASGANVLTF
TGTGCCAGCAGCTTGAGATGGGCGGGAGCTAGTGGGGCCAACGTCCTGACTTTC
>TRBD1|TRBJ1-5|NA|TRBV15
CATSPGQGQNQPQHF
TGTGCCACCAGCCCGGGACAGGGCCAAAATCAGCCCCAGCATTTT
>TRBD1|TRBJ2-5|NA|TRBV2
CASSRTGEYVTQYF
TGTGCCAGCAGCCGGACAGGGGAGTATGTGACCCAGTACTTC
>NA|TRBJ2-1|few|TRBV7-3
CASSLTGVEQFF
TGTGCCAGCAGCCTCACGGGGGTTGAGCAGTTCTTC
>NA|TRBJ1-2|NA|TRBV29-1
CSAIDGSGVGYTF
TGCAGCGCTATAGACGGGTCGGGGGTTGGCTACACCTTC
>NA|TRBJ2-7|once|TRBV6-1
CASKRELSSYEQYF
TGTGCCAGCAAACGTGAGTTAAGCTCCTACGAGCAGTACTTC
>TRBD1|TRBJ1-1|NA|TRBV2
CASSTQGTEAFF
TGTGCCAGCAGTACACAGGGGACTGAAGCTTTCTTT
>NA|TRBJ2-7|NA|TRBV6-5
CASSYSEQGFRYEQYF
TGTGCCAGCAGTTACTCGGAACAGGGCTTTCGCTACGAGCAGTACTTC
>TRBD2|TRBJ2-1|NA|TRBV2
CASSVEAGPNEQFF
TGTGCCAGCAGTGTAGAAGCGGGACCCAATGAGCAGTTCTTC
>NA|TRBJ1-1|NA|TRBV2
CASSRLIASSFF
TGTGCCAGCAGTCGTCTGATAGCCTCGTCTTTCTTT
>NA|TRBJ2-3|NA|TRBV7-2
CASSPPGQGSTDTQYF
TGTGCCAGCAGCCCTCCGGGGCAGGGGAGTACAGATACGCAGTATTTT
>NA|TRBJ2-5|NA|TRBV7-2
CASSQRGGAKETQYF
TGTGCCAGCAGCCAGAGGGGGGGAGCGAAAGAGACCCAGTACTTC
>NA|TRBJ1-5|NA|TRBV7-2
CASSPTGYPNQPQHF
TGTGCCAGCAGCCCCACGGGGTACCCGAATCAGCCCCAGCATTTT